This T cell receptor (beta chain) was captured by sequencing in a study of tumor-infiltrating lymphocytes in primary liver carcinoma. For the study at large: The cohort consisted of patients whose primary liver carcinoma was surgically resected. Men as well as women, aged 30 to 69 years, made up the patients. Points from the study as a whole: Top-250-clone fractions were significantly higher in tumors than in blood (p = 0.039). Tumor-blood pairs (like tumor-adjacent pairs) overlapped less than tumor region pairs did.

Out of unsorted whole blood came the blood RNA, and germline DNA was extracted as well. Constant-region priming of around 500 ng total RNA yielded TCR beta cDNA. Three nested multiplex PCR rounds, a slightly modified ARM-PCR method, built the TCR beta libraries. TRBV1-TRBV30 forward and Cbeta reverse primers drove the first two roughly 10-cycle rounds. TCRdb fed the multiplex PCR reads into MiXCR, producing one record per CDR3 protein. Seen here are fewer than 400,000 distinct CDR3 sequences, about 60% observed once, and the top ten hold roughly 10%. CDR3 length: 13 residues. CDR1 is SGHNT and CDR2 is YYREEE in the germline V gene (reference sequence). As concerns this clonotype: Its antigen is not identified. This sequence may be a read error, since a much larger clone differs from it by one base.

This receptor was identified in a man aged 35 to 55 with primary liver carcinoma and hepatitis B virus infection. This chain links TRBV5-4 with TRBJ2-1; D gene ambiguous. Sequencing used peripheral blood. The CDR3 DNA sequence: TGTACCAGCAGCCCTCACGAGACTTCTGAGCAGTTCTTC. Protein product: CTSSPHETSEQFF.